The 30 T cell receptor beta chains presented below share a single source sample, sequenced in a study of cytomegalovirus exposure and HLA in healthy donors (dated by TCRdb to the late 2010s). The protocol used for the library was the immunoSEQ multiplex PCR assay. For the multiplex PCR, a mixture combining 60 forward primers for TCR Vbeta segments and 13 reverse primers for TCR Jbeta segments was used. The source is immuneACCESS, and TCRdb retained only in-frame sequences with V and J called. Part of the clones is not carried over; for the studies checked, unresolved V genes explain less than half of this, and the remainder is unexplained. The sample includes 95,000 to 100,000 clones, with approximately 75% observed a single time. The biggest ten clones account for about 1.9% of the sample. The specimen sequenced was PBMCs. The receptors derive from a woman between 35 and 50 years old in good health and CMV-seronegative.

The rearrangement uses TRBV7-8 and TRBJ1-1; weak D call: TRBD1 (6 bases). Germline CDR1 and CDR2: SGHVS and FQNEAQ. Trimming shortened V by 4 bases and J by 2 bases, and 11 bases separated the two germline ends. The CDR3 totals 14 residues. The CDR3 DNA sequence: TGTGCCAGCAGCTGGGCAGGGGCCAACACTGAAGCTTTCTTT. This translates into CASSWAGANTEAFF.

The V gene is TRBV29-1, the J gene TRBJ2-2, with 9 bases matching TRBD2. The CDR3 is made up of 15 amino acids. CDR1 and CDR2 from the germline V gene are SQVTM and ANQGSEA. Trimming took 4 bases from V and 1 from J; bases not matched to a gene: 4. This chain's CDR3 is CSVVIAGVNTGELFF. CDR3 nucleotides: TGCAGCGTTGTGATAGCGGGAGTGAACACCGGGGAGCTGTTTTTT.

The chain has TRBV28 and TRBJ1-4; the match to TRBD1 covers 9 bases. Trimming at V came to 5 bases and at J to 7 bases, leaving 8 bases not matched to a gene. The germline gives CDR1 MDHEN, CDR2 SYDVKM. The length of the CDR3 is 15 residues. CDR3 nucleotide sequence: TGTGCCAGCAGTGGCCTGGGACAGGGAGGTGAAAAACTGTTTTTT. Translating it yields CASSGLGQGGEKLFF.

The V call is TRBV6-5, the J call TRBJ1-2; TRBD1 aligns across 10 bases. From germline, CDR1 is MNHEY and CDR2 SVGAGI. The CDR3 extends over 15 amino acids. The trim removed 4 bases at V and 2 bases at J, leaving 4 bases unmatched. The CDR3, as DNA: TGTGCCAGCAGTTTAGGGGACAGGGGAAACTATGGCTACACCTTC. Translating it yields CASSLGDRGNYGYTF.

The chain uses TRBV6-6 and TRBJ1-6, with D tentatively TRBD1 (5 bases). Germline V lookup: CDR1 MNHNY, CDR2 SVGAGI (reference sequence). Trimming pared 6 bases from V and 6 bases from J, leaving 9 bases between. There are 13 residues in the CDR3. Here the CDR3 DNA reads TGTGCCAGCAGACCAGGGCTTAATTCACCCCTCCACTTT. Protein product: CASRPGLNSPLHF.

V is TRBV11-2 and J is TRBJ2-3; the D gene is possibly TRBD2 (6 bases). This CDR3 is 13 amino acids long. V was shortened by 6 bases and J by 10 bases, with 17 bases between the two germline ends. Looked up from germline, CDR1 is SGHAT and CDR2 is FQNNGV. The CDR3: CASRPGLPVPQYF. CDR3 sequence (DNA): TGTGCCAGCAGACCGGGACTCCCGGTTCCGCAGTATTTT.

The rearrangement uses TRBV6-5 and TRBJ1-3; D may be TRBD1 (5 bases). Germline values: CDR1 MNHEY, CDR2 SVGAGI. The V and J ends lost 2 bases and 3 bases respectively, with 8 bases between them. The CDR3 has 14 amino acids. The CDR3 sequence is CASSYGADGNTIYF. CDR3 nucleotides: TGTGCCAGCAGTTACGGGGCGGATGGAAACACCATATATTTT.

The chain carries TRBV18 and TRBJ1-1; no reliable D call. The CDR3 covers 11 residues. The V gene's germline CDR1 is KGHSH and CDR2 LQKENI. Between the trimmed V and J ends, which lost 6 bases and 10 bases, there was a span of 12 bases. The DNA for the CDR3 is TGTGCCAGCTCTCAGAGGGAAATAGCTTTCTTT. Its protein product is CASSQREIAFF.

V gene TRBV5-1 combines with J gene TRBJ1-2; D uncertain. V dropped 4 bases and J dropped 5 bases, with 21 bases sitting between them. Per germline, CDR1 SGHRS and CDR2 YFSETQ. This CDR3 is built from 16 residues. DNA for the CDR3: TGCGCCAGCAGCCCGGGTATTGGAGGTGGCGAATATGGCTACACCTTC. This encodes CASSPGIGGGEYGYTF.

The V and J genes are TRBV27 and TRBJ2-3, with 8 bases lining up with TRBD2. Germline V CDR1 and CDR2: MNHEY, SMNVEV (reference sequence). Unmatched junction bases numbered 15, after V lost 1 base and J lost 6 bases. This CDR3 contains 18 residues. The CDR3 coding sequence is TGTGCCAGCAGTTTATTCGGCGGTAGCGGGGTCATGGGGGATACGCAGTATTTT. Its translation is CASSLFGGSGVMGDTQYF.

This chain joins TRBV5-1 and TRBJ2-2; 7 nucleotides match TRBD1. The CDR3 runs to 14 residues. Trimming removed 0 bases from V and 5 bases from J; junction bases left unmatched: 1. Germline-derived CDR1 and CDR2 are SGHRS and YFSETQ. The CDR3 is CASSLETGTGELFF. In DNA, the CDR3 is TGCGCCAGCAGCTTGGAGACAGGGACCGGGGAGCTGTTTTTT.

J is TRBJ2-7 and V is TRBV27; D is possibly TRBD1 (6 bases). Trimming stripped 3 bases from V and 2 bases from J, with 14 bases between. Germline assignment: CDR1 MNHEY and CDR2 SMNVEV (reference sequence). This CDR3 has 15 residues. CDR3 nucleotide sequence: TGTGCCAGCAGTTTTCAGACAGGTGAACCCTACGAGCAGTACTTC. Protein: CASSFQTGEPYEQYF.

The chain links TRBV9 to TRBJ1-6; a weak D match, TRBD1 (5 bases). Trimming shortened V by 4 bases and J by 11 bases, and 16 bases separated the two germline ends. Germline V gives CDR1 SGDLS, CDR2 YYNGEE. The CDR3 sequence is 14 residues long. CDR3 protein: CASSSDGGSTPLHF. The CDR3, as DNA: TGTGCCAGCAGCTCAGACGGGGGATCAACACCCCTCCACTTT.

Comments on this clone: One end of the junction varies from germline; a read error may be responsible. Other DNA sequences in this specimen translate into the identical CDR3. The chain links TRBV19 to TRBJ2-1; 9 bases line up with TRBD2. This CDR3 spans 14 amino acids. Germline V lookup: CDR1 LNHDA, CDR2 SQIVND (reference sequence). The CDR3 is CASLAGPSYNEQFF. In nucleotides, the CDR3 is TGCGCCAGTCTAGCGGGGCCTTCCTACAATGAGCAGTTCTTC.

This chain joins TRBV10-1 and TRBJ2-7; a weak D match, TRBD1 (5 bases). The CDR3 extends over 17 amino acids. From germline, CDR1 is WNHNN and CDR2 SYGVQD (reference sequence). Between the trimmed V and J ends, which lost 7 bases and 7 bases, there was a span of 29 bases. The CDR3, as DNA: TGCGCCAGCACCAAATTATGGTTTACAGGTGAGGTGAGAGAGCAGTACTTC. Amino acids: CASTKLWFTGEVREQYF.

About this clone: Sequence at one end of the junction differs from germline and may be a read error. Other DNA sequences in this sample translate to the same CDR3. The rearrangement uses TRBV30 and TRBJ1-6; tentative D call: TRBD1 (6 bases). Germline V gives CDR1 GTSNPN, CDR2 SVGIG (reference sequence). The CDR3 covers 17 residues. The CDR3 sequence is CACYPTGSPSYNSPLHF. The CDR3 DNA sequence: TGTGCCTGCTACCCAACAGGGTCTCCGTCCTATAATTCCCCCCTCCACTTT.

The chain carries TRBV6-5 and TRBJ2-1, with a possible D match to TRBD1 (7 bases). Trimming removed 0 bases at V and 7 bases at J, with 16 bases between. Germline CDR1 is MNHEY and CDR2 is SVGAGI. There are 16 residues in the CDR3. The CDR3: CASSYSGGTAWNEQFF. The CDR3 DNA reads TGTGCCAGCAGTTACTCCGGCGGGACAGCGTGGAATGAGCAGTTCTTC.

The chain carries TRBV7-9 and TRBJ1-5; maybe TRBD1 (5 bases). CDR1 and CDR2 (germline): SEHNR, FQNEAQ (reference sequence). CDR3 length equals 16 residues. Trimming cost V 1 base and J 4 bases, with 14 bases left between them. CDR3 nucleotide sequence: TGTGCCAGCAGCTTAGGGGCCCAGGGCTATAATCAGCCCCAGCATTTT. Encoded protein: CASSLGAQGYNQPQHF.

V usage is TRBV30 and J usage is TRBJ2-1, with D perhaps TRBD2 (6 bases). This CDR3 comprises 12 residues. V shed 3 bases and J shed 8 bases, with 11 bases lying between them. From germline, CDR1 is GTSNPN and CDR2 SVGIG (reference sequence). In DNA, the CDR3 is TGTGCCTGGAGGTCGGGGGAGTATGAGCAGTTCTTC. This sequence encodes CAWRSGEYEQFF.

This rearrangement joins TRBV28 to TRBJ1-2, with TRBD1 matching 10 bases. CDR1 and CDR2 (germline): MDHEN, SYDVKM. The V gene end was trimmed by 2 bases and the J gene end by 6 bases; junction bases not matched to a gene: 9. The CDR3 contains 16 residues. The CDR3 coding sequence is TGTGCCAGCAGTTTACCCGGACAGGGGGTATCTGATGGCTACACCTTC. Encoded protein: CASSLPGQGVSDGYTF.

This clone was found once. The genes are TRBV5-1 and TRBJ2-2, with 8 bases identical to TRBD1. Germline lookup yields CDR1 SGHRS and CDR2 YFSETQ. Trimming cost V 4 bases and J 3 bases; bases outside gene matches: 5. The CDR3 loop spans 15 amino acids. The CDR3 nucleotides read TGCGCCAGCAGCCAACAGGGGGTGGACACCGGGGAGCTGTTTTTT. Amino acids: CASSQQGVDTGELFF.

This clone showed up just once. The chain uses TRBV9 and TRBJ2-5; D not certain. V lost 3 bases and J lost 0, with 3 bases in between. CDR1 SGDLS and CDR2 YYNGEE come from the germline V gene. The length of the CDR3 is 12 residues. The CDR3 region is CASSADQETQYF. CDR3 nucleotide sequence: TGTGCCAGCAGCGCCGACCAAGAGACCCAGTACTTC.

The chain joins TRBV5-4 to TRBJ2-2; the match to TRBD2 covers 8 bases. Germline values: CDR1 SGHNT, CDR2 YYREEE (reference sequence). The J segment lost 6 bases and the V segment lost 3 bases, leaving 7 bases of the junction unmatched. This CDR3 is 15 amino acids long. CDR3 in amino acids: CASSSPAGVSGELFF. The CDR3 bases are TGTGCCAGCAGCTCCCCAGCGGGGGTATCCGGGGAGCTGTTTTTT.

The gene calls are TRBV11-2 and TRBJ2-4, with D perhaps TRBD1 (5 bases). CDR3 size: 13 residues. Between the trimmed V and J ends, which lost 4 bases and 9 bases, there was a span of 13 bases. Germline V lookup: CDR1 SGHAT, CDR2 FQNNGV. The CDR3 is CASSSARGSIQYF. As DNA, the CDR3 is TGTGCCAGCAGCTCCGCAAGGGGTAGCATTCAGTACTTC.

The J gene is TRBJ1-1, the V gene TRBV4-3; tentatively, D is TRBD1 (5 bases). The CDR3 length is 15 residues. Trimming removed 4 bases from V and 2 bases from J, with 14 bases in between. Germline-derived CDR1 and CDR2 are LGHNA and YSLEER. DNA for the CDR3: TGCGCCAGCAGCCGGGGGGTGGCGGTCAACACTGAAGCTTTCTTT. Protein: CASSRGVAVNTEAFF.

Note on this clone: The germline gene is not matched at one end of the junction; a read error may be the cause. The V call is TRBV7-9, the J call TRBJ2-5, with unresolved D. The DNA end is a closer match to TRBJ2-7, so the J assignment may be wrong. This CDR3 comprises 11 residues. Germline V gene sequence: CDR1 SEHNR, CDR2 FQNEAQ (reference sequence). DNA of the CDR3: TGTTCCAGCAGCTTAGAGTACGAGCAGTACTTC. Translation gives CSSSLEYEQYF.

The chain links TRBV19 to TRBJ2-5, with 11 nucleotides matching TRBD2. The DNA end lines up better with TRBJ2-7; the J call may be wrong. The germline CDR1 and CDR2 sequences are LNHDA and SQIVND (reference sequence). The CDR3 totals 16 residues. CDR3 DNA sequence: TGTGCCAGTAGTAGGACAGGGACTAGCGGCTCCTACGAGCAGTACTTC. Encoded protein: CASSRTGTSGSYEQYF.

This clone came up a few times. The DNA of the CDR3 is TGTGCCAGCAGCCGGGACAGGGACTACGAGCAGTACTTC. It translates to CASSRDRDYEQYF. The chain recombines TRBV9 with TRBJ2-7; 9 positions agree with TRBD1. The germline gives CDR1 SGDLS, CDR2 YYNGEE. The junction had 2 bases not matched to a gene; V was cut back by 4 bases and J by 3 bases. This CDR3 region has 13 residues.

This clone was picked up a small number of times. The V call is TRBV30, the J call TRBJ1-1; D possibly corresponds to TRBD1 (6 bases). Looked up from germline, CDR1 is GTSNPN and CDR2 is SVGIG (reference sequence). The length of the CDR3 is 12 residues. V was cut by 5 bases and J by 4 bases, with 11 bases left in between. The CDR3 DNA follows: TGTGCCTGGGACAGGTGGGGCACTGAAGCTTTCTTT. Translated, it gives CAWDRWGTEAFF.

This chain links TRBV5-1 with TRBJ2-2; 12 bases are a match to TRBD2. CDR1 is SGHRS and CDR2 is YFSETQ in the germline V gene. The J segment lost 7 bases and the V segment lost 3 bases, leaving 4 bases of the junction unmatched. The CDR3 length is 15 residues. CDR3 bases: TGCGCCAGCAGCTCTAGCGGGGGGGCCTTCGGGGAGCTGTTTTTT. It encodes CASSSSGGAFGELFF.